This section outlines one T cell receptor beta chain sequence together with its context. Germline V lookup: CDR1 LNHDA, CDR2 SQIVND (reference sequence). The CDR3 contains 19 residues. The J segment lost 0 bases and the V segment lost 5 bases, leaving 11 bases of the junction unmatched. TCRdb's copy holds only in-frame clones and misses some; the assay was immunoSEQ multiplex PCR. Of approximately 200,000 clones in the sample, about two thirds were seen once. The entry originates in a study of cytotoxic CD8 clonotypes in ibrutinib-treated CLL. The chain has TRBV19 and TRBJ2-6; 9 nucleotides agree with TRBD1. The receptor was derived from a human donor with chronic lymphocytic leukemia. Sequencing used PBMCs, obtained after 24 months of ibrutinib treatment. CDR3 nucleotides: TGTGCCAGTAGTCCCCAGACAGGGGGGACTTTCTCTGGGGCCAACGTCCTGACTTTC. Translated, it gives CASSPQTGGTFSGANVLTF.